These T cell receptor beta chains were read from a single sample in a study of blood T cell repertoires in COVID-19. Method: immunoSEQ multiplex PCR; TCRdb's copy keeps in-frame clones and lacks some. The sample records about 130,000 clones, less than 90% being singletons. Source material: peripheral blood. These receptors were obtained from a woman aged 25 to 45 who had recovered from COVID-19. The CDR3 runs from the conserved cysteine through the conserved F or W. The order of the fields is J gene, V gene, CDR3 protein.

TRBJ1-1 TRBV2 CASSAEAGEAFF
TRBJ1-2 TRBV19 CASRETGHNSYGYTF
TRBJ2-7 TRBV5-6 CASSPHTRGHYEQYF
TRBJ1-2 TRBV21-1 CASSKVIFFPRPGYGYTF
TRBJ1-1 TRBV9 CASSPPPGDTEAFF
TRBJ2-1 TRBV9 CASSAQKGLAGGPLSYNEQFF
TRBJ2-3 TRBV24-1 CATSDPGTDGRDTQYF
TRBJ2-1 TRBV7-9 CASSLAQGSYNEQFF
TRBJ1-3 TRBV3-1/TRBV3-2 CASSQGRLGAPGNTIYF
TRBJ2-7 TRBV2 CASSEKAGIYEQYF
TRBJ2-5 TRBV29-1 CSVSDRWDQETQYF
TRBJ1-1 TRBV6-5 CASSRQGKAFF
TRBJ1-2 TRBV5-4 CASTVMGGNYGYTF
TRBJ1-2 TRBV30 CAWSLTGRGGGYTF
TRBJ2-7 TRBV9 CASSPSGQPYEQYF
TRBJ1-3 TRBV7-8 CASSSAMSGAGNTIYF
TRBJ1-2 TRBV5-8 CASSQRYRKGGYTF
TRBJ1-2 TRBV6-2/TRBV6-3 CASSPNVGGPGYTF
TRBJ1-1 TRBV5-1 CASSSTGSEAFF
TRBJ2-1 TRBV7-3 CASSLTPGTENGNEQFF
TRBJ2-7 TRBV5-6 CASSLVGGYEQYF
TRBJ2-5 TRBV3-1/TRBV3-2 CASSQRLAGGPETQYF
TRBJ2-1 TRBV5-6 CASSPSELSEQFF
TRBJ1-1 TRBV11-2 CASSLEDSTEAFF
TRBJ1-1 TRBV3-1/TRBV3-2 CASSQEGTTSALAFF
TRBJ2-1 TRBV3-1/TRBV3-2 CASSQDASSGSLQYNEQFF
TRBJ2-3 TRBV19 CASSAAGGGNTQYF
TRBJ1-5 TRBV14 CASSPGTGTNQPQHF
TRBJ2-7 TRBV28 CASTFETSGTHEQYF
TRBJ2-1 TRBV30 CAWSNYNEQFF
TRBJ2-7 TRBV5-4 CASSSTGNSYEQYF
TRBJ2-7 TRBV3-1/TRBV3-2 CASSQARDYREVFDYEQYF
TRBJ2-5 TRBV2 CASSLDTGEETQYF
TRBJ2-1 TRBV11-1 CASSLGGSYNEQFF
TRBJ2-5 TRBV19 CASRASGQETQYF
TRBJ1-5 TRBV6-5 CASSVSRNQPQHF
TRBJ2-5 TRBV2 CASRGGSRRGETQYF
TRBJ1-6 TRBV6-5 CASSYAGRPNSPLHF
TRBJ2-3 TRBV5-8 CASSFDIPSTDTQYF
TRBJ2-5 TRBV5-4 CASSFKDSSQETQYF
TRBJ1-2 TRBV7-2 CASSPAGTAIYGYTF